This T cell receptor beta chain is from a study of early T cells in non-severe SARS-CoV-2 infection. Study-wide background: From unsorted whole blood, bulk RNA was sequenced, and the chains remained unpaired.

This clonotype has more than one count but fewer than ten. What it binds is not known. General study results and limits: VDJdb-based annotation leaned toward anti-spike CD8 responses and missed private and CD4 specificities.

Deletions cut 4 bases from V and 2 bases from J, with 10 bases between. This CDR3 spans 14 amino acids. Germline V gives CDR1 SGHRS, CDR2 YFSETQ. Individual cDNA molecules carried attached unique molecular identifiers. TCRdb processed the 5' RACE reads anew with MiXCR; each CDR3 protein has one entry. The data show 55,000 to 75,000 distinct CDR3 sequences, about 12% seen once. V usage is TRBV5-1 and J usage is TRBJ2-4; D perhaps matches TRBD1 (6 bases). The receptor comes from an adult who was a healthcare worker with PCR-confirmed SARS-CoV-2 infection or an uninfected control (not recorded which). Sequences were obtained from whole blood. DNA for the CDR3: TGCGCCAGCAGCCCCGGACAGTCCAAAAACATTCAGTACTTC. It encodes CASSPGQSKNIQYF. The variable domain in full, with the rest retrieved from reference TRBV5-1 and TRBJ2-4, is KAGVTQTPRYLIKTRGQQVTLSCSPISGHRSVSWYQQTPGQGLQFLFEYFSETQRNKGNFPGRFSGRQFSNSRSEMNVSTLELGDSALYLCASSPGQSKNIQYFGAGTRLSVL.